This TCR beta chain was sequenced in a study of blood T cells in healthy people across ages. From germline, CDR1 is SQVTM and CDR2 ANQGSEA. CDR3 length: 13 residues. Combining a sample-barcoded 5' primer with a J-beta primer mix, a second PCR ran for about 7 to 12 cycles. TCRdb called the 5' RACE reads again in MiXCR, with one record for every CDR3 protein. The sample yields 650,000 to 700,000 distinct CDR3 sequences, under 65% seen once. Notes on this clonotype: One end of the junction is discordant with germline, which a read error may explain.

This clonotype was obtained from a woman older than 75 in good health. J is TRBJ2-4 and V is TRBV29-1; TRBD1 is a possible D gene (6 bases). Sequencing used blood. Written as DNA, the CDR3 is TGCAGCGTTGCAGACAGGTCAGAAAACAGTCAGTACTTC. Its protein product is CSVADRSENSQYF.